This T cell receptor beta chain was captured in a study of T cell changes during pregnancy in multiple sclerosis. From germline, CDR1 is SGHTA and CDR2 FQGNSA. Germline trimming cut 5 bases from V and 0 bases from J; bases unmatched to any gene: 10. CDR3 length: 18 amino acids. Here immunoSEQ multiplex PCR was the method, and the copy in TCRdb shows in-frame clones only, minus some. The data contain 50,000 or so clones, 85% to 95% of them singletons. This chain uses TRBV7-2 with TRBJ1-6; 7 bases are a match to TRBD1. The origin of this receptor is a female donor with multiple sclerosis, enrolled in a pregnancy study. The specimen was CD4+ T cells from peripheral blood mononuclear cells, collected in the third trimester of pregnancy. As DNA, the CDR3 is TGTGCCAGCAGCCGAAGGGACAGCCTGAGCTCCTATAATTCACCCCTCCACTTT. Encoded protein: CASSRRDSLSSYNSPLHF.